Listed here are 7 T cell receptor beta chains from one sample, sequenced in a study of T cells and copy number aberrations in small-cell lung cancer. Only in-frame clones appear in the TCRdb table, and some are missing; sequencing was by immunoSEQ multiplex PCR. In the table there are roughly 8,900 clones, roughly 85% of which are singletons. Sequencing input: normal tissue next to the tumor. These receptor sequences come from a man aged 55 to 70 with small cell lung cancer.

The gene calls are TRBV11-3 and TRBJ1-3; no definite D call. Trimming took off 3 bases at V and 4 bases at J, with 1 base between the two ends. CDR3 length equals 11 residues. Germline CDR1 and CDR2: SGHNT and YENEEA. The CDR3 sequence is CASSFGNTIYF. CDR3 nucleotide sequence: TGTGCCAGCAGCTTCGGAAACACCATATATTTT. The full variable domain, rest sourced from reference TRBV11-3 and TRBJ1-3, is EAGVVQSPRYKIIEKKQPVAFWCNPISGHNTLYWYLQNLGQGPELLIRYENEEAVDDSQLPKDRFSAERLKGVDSTLKIQPAELGDSAVYLCASSFGNTIYFGEGSWLTVV.

The V and J genes are TRBV18 and TRBJ2-7; 10 nucleotides match TRBD2. This CDR3 is built from 14 residues. The germline V gene encodes CDR1 KGHSH and CDR2 LQKENI. V lost 3 bases and J lost 4; bases outside the gene matches: 3. CDR3 nucleotides: TGTGCCAGCTCACCGGGGACTAGCGAATACGAGCAGTACTTC. Its protein is CASSPGTSEYEQYF.

The J gene is TRBJ1-5, the V gene TRBV2; tentative D call: TRBD1 (5 bases). Trimming cost V 6 bases and J 9 bases, with 15 bases left between them. Germline loops: CDR1 SNHLY, CDR2 FYNNEI. CDR3 length equals 13 residues. CDR3 loop: CASRRPRGRPQHF. The CDR3 bases are TGTGCCAGCAGGAGGCCCCGGGGCAGGCCCCAGCATTTT.

This clone has more than one count but fewer than ten. The chain combines TRBV5-6 with TRBJ2-1; 7 bases are a match to TRBD2. Germline-derived CDR1 and CDR2 are SGHDT and YYEEEE. The V and J ends lost 4 bases and 0 bases, in that order; junction bases with no gene match: 4. This CDR3 has 15 residues. CDR3 region: CASSKRLASYNEQFF. The CDR3 nucleotides read TGTGCCAGCAGCAAAAGACTAGCCTCCTACAATGAGCAGTTCTTC.

This clone was seen a handful of times. V usage is TRBV2 and J usage is TRBJ2-4, with TRBD2 identical over 13 bases. Germline V CDR1 and CDR2: SNHLY, FYNNEI. With 4 bases clipped from V and 4 bases from J, the junction kept 4 bases outside the gene matches. The CDR3 length is 16 residues. Here the CDR3 reads CASSGTSGRAKNIQYF. The CDR3 nucleotides read TGTGCCAGCAGTGGTACTAGCGGGAGGGCGAAAAACATTCAGTACTTC.

This clone was seen a handful of times. The V gene is TRBV7-9, the J gene TRBJ2-7; TRBD1 matches at 7 bases. This CDR3 has 15 residues. V shed 1 base, J shed 6 bases, and the junction held 9 bases outside the gene matches. From germline, CDR1 is SEHNR and CDR2 FQNEAQ (reference sequence). The CDR3 region has the DNA TGTGCCAGCAGCTTAGATTGGGACAGCACAGGCGAGCAGTACTTC. It specifies CASSLDWDSTGEQYF.

The chain couples TRBV27 to TRBJ1-3; the D gene is possibly TRBD1 (5 bases). V was trimmed by 6 bases and J by 1 base, leaving 13 bases between them. The CDR3 is 15 residues long. Germline CDR1 is MNHEY and CDR2 is SMNVEV (reference sequence). CDR3 sequence (DNA): TGTGCCAGCAGATCATTGGGGGGGTCTGGAAACACCATATATTTT. It codes for CASRSLGGSGNTIYF.